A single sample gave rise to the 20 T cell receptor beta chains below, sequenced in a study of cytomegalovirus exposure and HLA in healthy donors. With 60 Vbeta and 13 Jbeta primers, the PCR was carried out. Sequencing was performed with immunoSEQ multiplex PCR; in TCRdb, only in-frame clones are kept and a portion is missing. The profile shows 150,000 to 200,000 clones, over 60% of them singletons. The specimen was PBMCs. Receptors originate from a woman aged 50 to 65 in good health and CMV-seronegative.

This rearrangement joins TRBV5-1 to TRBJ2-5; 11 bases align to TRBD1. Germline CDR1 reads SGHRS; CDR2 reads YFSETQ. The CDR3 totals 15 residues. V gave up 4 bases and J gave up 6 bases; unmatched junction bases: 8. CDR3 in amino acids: CASSRDRGGPQTQYF. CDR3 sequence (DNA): TGCGCCAGCAGCCGGGACAGGGGGGGTCCCCAGACCCAGTACTTC.

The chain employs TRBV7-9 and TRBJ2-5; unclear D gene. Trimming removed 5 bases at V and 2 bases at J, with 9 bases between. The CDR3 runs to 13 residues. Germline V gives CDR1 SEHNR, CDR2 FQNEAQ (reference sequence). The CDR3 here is CASSQDTQETQYF. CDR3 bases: TGTGCCAGCAGCCAAGATACTCAAGAGACCCAGTACTTC.

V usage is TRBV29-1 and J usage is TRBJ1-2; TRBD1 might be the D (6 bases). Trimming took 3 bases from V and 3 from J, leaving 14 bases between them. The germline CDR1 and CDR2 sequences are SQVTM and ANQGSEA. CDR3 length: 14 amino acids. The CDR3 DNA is TGCAGCGTTGATGACAGGCCTCGGGACTATGGCTACACCTTC. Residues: CSVDDRPRDYGYTF.

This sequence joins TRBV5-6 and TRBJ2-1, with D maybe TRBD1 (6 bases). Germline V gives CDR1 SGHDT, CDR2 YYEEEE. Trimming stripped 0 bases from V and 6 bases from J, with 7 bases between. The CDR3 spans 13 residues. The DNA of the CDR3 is TGTGCCAGCAGCTTGGTCAGGGGCAATGAGCAGTTCTTC. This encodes CASSLVRGNEQFF.

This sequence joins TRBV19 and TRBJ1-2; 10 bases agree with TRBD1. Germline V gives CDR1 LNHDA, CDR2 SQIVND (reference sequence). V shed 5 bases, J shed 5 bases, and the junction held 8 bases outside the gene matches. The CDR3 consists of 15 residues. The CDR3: CASSVPGQGTYGYTF. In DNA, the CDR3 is TGTGCCAGTAGTGTCCCGGGACAGGGGACGTATGGCTACACCTTC.

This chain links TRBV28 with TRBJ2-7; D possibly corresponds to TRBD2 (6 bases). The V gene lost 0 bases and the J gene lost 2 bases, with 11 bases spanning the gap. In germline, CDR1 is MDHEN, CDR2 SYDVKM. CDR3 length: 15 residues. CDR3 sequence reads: CASSLWGGTAYEQYF. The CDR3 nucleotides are TGTGCCAGCAGTTTATGGGGCGGGACCGCCTACGAGCAGTACTTC.

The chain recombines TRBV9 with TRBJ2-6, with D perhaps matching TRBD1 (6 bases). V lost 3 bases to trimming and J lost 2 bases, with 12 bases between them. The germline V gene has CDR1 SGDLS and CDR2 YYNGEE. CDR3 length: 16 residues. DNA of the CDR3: TGTGCCAGCAGCGCCCTTGCAGGGGCTGGGGCCAACGTCCTGACTTTC. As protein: CASSALAGAGANVLTF.

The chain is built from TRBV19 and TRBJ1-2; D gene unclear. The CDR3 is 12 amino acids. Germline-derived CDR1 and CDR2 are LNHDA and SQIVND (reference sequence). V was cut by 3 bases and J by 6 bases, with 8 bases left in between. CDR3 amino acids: CASSILSHGYTF. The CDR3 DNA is TGTGCCAGTAGTATTCTCTCCCATGGCTACACCTTC.

In DNA, the CDR3 is TGCGCCAGCAGCTTGAATCCTTCCGTATTAAATGAAAAACTGTTTTTT. Its translation: CASSLNPSVLNEKLFF. The chain carries TRBV5-1 and TRBJ1-4, with D hard to call. Germline CDR1 and CDR2: SGHRS and YFSETQ. The V end lost 1 base, the J end lost 5 bases, and 15 bases lay between the germline ends. The CDR3 runs 16 residues.

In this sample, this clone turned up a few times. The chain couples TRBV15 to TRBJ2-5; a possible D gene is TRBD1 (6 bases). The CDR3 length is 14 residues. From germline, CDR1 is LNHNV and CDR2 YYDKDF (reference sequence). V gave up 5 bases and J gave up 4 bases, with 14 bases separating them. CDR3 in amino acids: CATSRRGKGETQYF. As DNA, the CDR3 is TGTGCCACCAGCCGTAGGGGGAAGGGAGAGACCCAGTACTTC.

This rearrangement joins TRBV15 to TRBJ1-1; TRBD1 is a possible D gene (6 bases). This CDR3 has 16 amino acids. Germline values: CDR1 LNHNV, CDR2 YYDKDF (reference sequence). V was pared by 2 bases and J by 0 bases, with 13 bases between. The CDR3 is CATSRKTGPMNTEAFF. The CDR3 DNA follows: TGTGCCACCAGCAGAAAGACAGGTCCCATGAACACTGAAGCTTTCTTT. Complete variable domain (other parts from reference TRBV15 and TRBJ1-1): DAMVIQNPRYQVTQFGKPVTLSCSQTLNHNVMYWYQQKSSQAPKLLFHYYDKDFNNEADTPDNFQSRRPNTSFCFLDIRSPGLGDTAMYLCATSRKTGPMNTEAFFGQGTRLTVV.

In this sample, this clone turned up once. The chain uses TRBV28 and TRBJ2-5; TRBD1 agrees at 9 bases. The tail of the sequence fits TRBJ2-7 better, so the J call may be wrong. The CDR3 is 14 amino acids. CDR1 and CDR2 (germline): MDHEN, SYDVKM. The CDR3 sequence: CASSLGTGLGEQYF. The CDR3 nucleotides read TGTGCCAGCAGTTTAGGGACAGGGCTGGGCGAGCAGTACTTC.

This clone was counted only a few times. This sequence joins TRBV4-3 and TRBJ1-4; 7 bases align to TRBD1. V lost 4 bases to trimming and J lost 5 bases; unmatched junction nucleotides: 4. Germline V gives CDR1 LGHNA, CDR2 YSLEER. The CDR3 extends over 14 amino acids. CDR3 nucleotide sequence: TGCGCCAGCAGCCCTAGGACAGGAAATGAAAAACTGTTTTTT. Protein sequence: CASSPRTGNEKLFF.

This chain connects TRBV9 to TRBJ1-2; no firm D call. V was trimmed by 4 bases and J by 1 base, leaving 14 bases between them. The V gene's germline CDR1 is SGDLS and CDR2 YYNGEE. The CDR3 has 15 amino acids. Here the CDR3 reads CASSPGGGSNYGYTF. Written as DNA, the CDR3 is TGTGCCAGCAGCCCCGGCGGAGGGAGTAACTATGGCTACACCTTC.

DNA for the CDR3: TGTGCCAGCAGCTTATATCGACGGGGTCTAAGGGAGACCCAGTACTTC. Translated: CASSLYRRGLRETQYF. The chain is built from TRBV7-2 and TRBJ2-5; perhaps TRBD2 as D (5 bases). Deletions cut 2 bases from V and 5 bases from J, with 18 bases between. The CDR3 has 16 amino acids. Germline V gives CDR1 SGHTA, CDR2 FQGNSA.

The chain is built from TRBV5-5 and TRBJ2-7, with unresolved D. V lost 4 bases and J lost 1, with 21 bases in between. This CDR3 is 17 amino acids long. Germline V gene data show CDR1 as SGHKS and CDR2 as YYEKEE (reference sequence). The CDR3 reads CASSDIMLKISSYEQYF. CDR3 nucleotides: TGTGCCAGCAGCGACATAATGTTGAAAATCTCTTCCTACGAGCAGTACTTC.

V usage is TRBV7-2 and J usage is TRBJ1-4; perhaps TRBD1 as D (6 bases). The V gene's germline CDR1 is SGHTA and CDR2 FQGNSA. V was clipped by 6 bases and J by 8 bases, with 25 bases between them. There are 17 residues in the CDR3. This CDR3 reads CASSSSGTSLRTEKLFF. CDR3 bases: TGTGCCAGCAGTTCATCCGGGACAAGCTTGAGAACGGAAAAACTGTTTTTT.

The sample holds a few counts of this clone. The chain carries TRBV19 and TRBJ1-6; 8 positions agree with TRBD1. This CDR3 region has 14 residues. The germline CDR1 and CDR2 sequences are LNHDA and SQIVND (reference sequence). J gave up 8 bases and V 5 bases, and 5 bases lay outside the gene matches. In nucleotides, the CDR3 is TGTGCCAGTAGTGCACAGGGGGGGTATTCACCCCTCCACTTT. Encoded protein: CASSAQGGYSPLHF.

CDR3 sequence (DNA): TGTGCCAGCAGTTTAGGCGGGGGTACTAACTATGGCTACACCTTC. This codes for CASSLGGGTNYGYTF. The chain employs TRBV27 and TRBJ1-2; TRBD1 is a possible D gene (5 bases). Germline values: CDR1 MNHEY, CDR2 SMNVEV (reference sequence). Trimming took 2 bases from V and 0 from J, leaving 10 bases between them. The CDR3 covers 15 residues.

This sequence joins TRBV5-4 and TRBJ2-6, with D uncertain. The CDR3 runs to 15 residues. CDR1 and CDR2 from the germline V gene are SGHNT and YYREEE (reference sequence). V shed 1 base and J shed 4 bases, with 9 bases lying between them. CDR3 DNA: TGTGCCAGCAGCTTGAAGAGTCCCGGGGCCAACGTCCTGACTTTC. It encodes CASSLKSPGANVLTF.